This T cell receptor (beta chain) was recorded in a study of T cells in localized non-small cell lung cancer. This CDR3 contains 15 residues. Findings of the study overall: It was uninvolved adjacent lung that showed the highest T cell clonality, exceeding tumor.

TCRdb keeps only in-frame clones here, not all; method: immunoSEQ multiplex PCR. The table shows over 25,000 clones, with around 91% occurring only once. On this clone itself: Antigen: not known.

The chain recombines TRBV7-5 with TRBJ2-1; whether TRBD2, the table's D call, matches the DNA was not checked. TRBV7-5 is assigned pseudogene status. The TCR originated in a woman aged 35-75 years with stage I lung adenocarcinoma. The sequencing here drew on peripheral blood, taken before any cancer treatment. The CDR3 DNA follows: TGTGCCAGAAGCTTCGCGGGGGGCCCTCACAATGAGCAGTTCTTC. Its protein is CARSFAGGPHNEQFF.